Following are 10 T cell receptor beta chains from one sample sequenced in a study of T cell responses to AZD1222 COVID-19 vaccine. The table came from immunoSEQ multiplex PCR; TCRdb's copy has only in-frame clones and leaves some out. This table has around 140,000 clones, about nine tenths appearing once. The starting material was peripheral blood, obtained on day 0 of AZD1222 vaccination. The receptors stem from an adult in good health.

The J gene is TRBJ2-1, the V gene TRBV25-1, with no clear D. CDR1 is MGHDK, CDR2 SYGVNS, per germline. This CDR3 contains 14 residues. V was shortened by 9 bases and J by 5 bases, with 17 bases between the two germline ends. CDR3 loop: CASNGLPRNNEQFF. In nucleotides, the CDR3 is TGTGCCAGTAACGGCCTGCCTAGAAACAATGAGCAGTTCTTC.

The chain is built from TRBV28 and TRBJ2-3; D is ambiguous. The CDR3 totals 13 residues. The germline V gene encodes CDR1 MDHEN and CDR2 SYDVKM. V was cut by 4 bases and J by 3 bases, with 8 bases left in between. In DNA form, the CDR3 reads TGTGCCAGCAGTTCGGTGGTAACAGATACGCAGTATTTT. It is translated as CASSSVVTDTQYF.

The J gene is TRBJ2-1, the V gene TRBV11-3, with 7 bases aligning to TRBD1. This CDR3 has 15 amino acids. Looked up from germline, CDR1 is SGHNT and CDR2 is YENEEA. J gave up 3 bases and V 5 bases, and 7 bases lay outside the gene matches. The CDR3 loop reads CASSPRGPGYNEQFF. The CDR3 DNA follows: TGTGCCAGCAGCCCGAGGGGGCCAGGCTACAATGAGCAGTTCTTC.

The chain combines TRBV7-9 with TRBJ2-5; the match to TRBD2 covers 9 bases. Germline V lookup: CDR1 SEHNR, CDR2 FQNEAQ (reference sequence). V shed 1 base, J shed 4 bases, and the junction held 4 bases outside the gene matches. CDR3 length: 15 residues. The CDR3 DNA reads TGTGCCAGCAGCTTAGTTCTAGCGGGGTTAGAGACCCAGTACTTC. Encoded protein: CASSLVLAGLETQYF.

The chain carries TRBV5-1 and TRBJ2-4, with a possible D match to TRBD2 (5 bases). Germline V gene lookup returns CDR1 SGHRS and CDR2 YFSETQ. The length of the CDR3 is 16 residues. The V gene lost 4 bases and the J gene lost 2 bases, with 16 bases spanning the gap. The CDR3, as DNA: TGCGCCAGCAGCAACAGCGGCCTAGGTCCCAAAAACATTCAGTACTTC. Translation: CASSNSGLGPKNIQYF.

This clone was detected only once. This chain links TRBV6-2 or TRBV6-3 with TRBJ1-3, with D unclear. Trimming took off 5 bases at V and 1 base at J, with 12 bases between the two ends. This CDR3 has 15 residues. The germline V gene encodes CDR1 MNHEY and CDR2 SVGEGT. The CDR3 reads CASSPLLGSGNTIYF. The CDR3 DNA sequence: TGTGCCAGCAGTCCACTCTTGGGATCTGGAAACACCATATATTTT.

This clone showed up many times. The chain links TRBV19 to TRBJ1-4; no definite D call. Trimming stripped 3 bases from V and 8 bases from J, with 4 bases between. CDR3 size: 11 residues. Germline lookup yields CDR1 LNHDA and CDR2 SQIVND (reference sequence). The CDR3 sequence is CASSMQEKLFF. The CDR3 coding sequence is TGTGCCAGTAGTATGCAGGAAAAACTGTTTTTT. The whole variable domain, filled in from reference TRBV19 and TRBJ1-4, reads DGGITQSPKYLFRKEGQNVTLSCEQNLNHDAMYWYRQDPGQGLRLIYYSQIVNDFQKGDIAEGYSVSREKKESFPLTVTSAQKNPTAFYLCASSMQEKLFFGSGTQLSVL.

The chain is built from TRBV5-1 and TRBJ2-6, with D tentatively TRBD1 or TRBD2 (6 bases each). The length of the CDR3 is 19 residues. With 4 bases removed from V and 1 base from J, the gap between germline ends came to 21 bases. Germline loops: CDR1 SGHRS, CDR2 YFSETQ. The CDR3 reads CASSAQAWQGRSGANVLTF. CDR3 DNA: TGCGCCAGCAGCGCCCAAGCGTGGCAGGGGAGGTCTGGGGCCAACGTCCTGACTTTC.

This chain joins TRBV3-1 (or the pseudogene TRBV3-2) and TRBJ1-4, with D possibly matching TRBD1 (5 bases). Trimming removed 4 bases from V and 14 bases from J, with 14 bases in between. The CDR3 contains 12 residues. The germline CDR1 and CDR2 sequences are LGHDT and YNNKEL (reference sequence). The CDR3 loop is CASSPRDGCLFF. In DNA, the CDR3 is TGTGCCAGCAGCCCGCGGGACGGTTGTCTGTTTTTT.

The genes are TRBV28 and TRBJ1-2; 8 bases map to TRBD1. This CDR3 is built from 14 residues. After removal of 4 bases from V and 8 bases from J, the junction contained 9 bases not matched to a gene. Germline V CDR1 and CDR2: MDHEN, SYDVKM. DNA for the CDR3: TGTGCCAGCAGTTGGATGGACAGGGAGGGAGGCTACACCTTC. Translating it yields CASSWMDREGGYTF.